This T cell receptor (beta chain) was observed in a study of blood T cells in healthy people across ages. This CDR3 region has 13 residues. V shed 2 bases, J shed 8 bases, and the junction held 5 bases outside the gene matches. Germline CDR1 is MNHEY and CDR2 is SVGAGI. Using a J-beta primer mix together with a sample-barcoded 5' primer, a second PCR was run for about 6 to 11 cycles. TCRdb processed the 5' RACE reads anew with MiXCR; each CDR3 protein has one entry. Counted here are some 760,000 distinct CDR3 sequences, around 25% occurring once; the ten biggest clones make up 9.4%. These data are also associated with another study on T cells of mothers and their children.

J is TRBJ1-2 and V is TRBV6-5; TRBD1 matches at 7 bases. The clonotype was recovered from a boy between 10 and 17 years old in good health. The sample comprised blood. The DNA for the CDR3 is TGTGCCAGCAGTTACACAGGGGCCGGGGGCTACACCTTC. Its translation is CASSYTGAGGYTF.